The present T cell receptor beta chain was sequenced within a study of beta chain features in type 1 diabetes. Study observations and caveats: Equally in patients and controls, shorter templates might have been favored by PCR.

This clone occurred a few times. The target antigen is unknown. Additional DNA sequences in this sample encode the identical CDR3. What was sequenced were expressed TCRB transcripts, since all of the isolated RNA had been reverse transcribed. Assay: immunoSEQ multiplex PCR; the TCRdb copy retains only in-frame clones and omits some. The sample has fewer than 500,000 clones; approximately 15% are singletons. Every sorted population was more than 95% pure. The V end was cut by 0 bases, the J end by 7 bases, with 4 bases between. This CDR3 region has 12 residues. The germline CDR1 and CDR2 sequences are SGDLS and YYNGEE.

The receptor comes from a man aged 30 to 45 in good health. Sequencing was carried out using naive CD4+ T cells from blood. The chain joins TRBV9 to TRBJ2-2; no firm D call. This CDR3 is CASSVVFGELFF. The CDR3 coding sequence is TGTGCCAGCAGCGTAGTGTTCGGGGAGCTGTTTTTT.